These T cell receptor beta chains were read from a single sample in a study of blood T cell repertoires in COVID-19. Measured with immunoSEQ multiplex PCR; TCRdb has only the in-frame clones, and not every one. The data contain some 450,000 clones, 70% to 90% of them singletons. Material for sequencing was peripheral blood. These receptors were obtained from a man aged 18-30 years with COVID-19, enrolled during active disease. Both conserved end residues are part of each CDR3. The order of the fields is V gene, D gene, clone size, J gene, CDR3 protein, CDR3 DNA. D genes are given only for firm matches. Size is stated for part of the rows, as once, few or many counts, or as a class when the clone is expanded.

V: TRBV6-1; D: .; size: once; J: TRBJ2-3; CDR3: CASSDPGTSTDTQYF; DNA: TGTGCCAGCAGTGACCCCGGGACTAGCACAGATACGCAGTATTTT
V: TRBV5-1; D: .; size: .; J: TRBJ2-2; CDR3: CASSYGGGLDTGELFF; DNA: TGCGCCAGCAGCTATGGCGGGGGCCTTGACACCGGGGAGCTGTTTTTT
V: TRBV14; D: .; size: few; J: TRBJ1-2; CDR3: CASSQDPSGTRGYTF; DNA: TGTGCCAGCAGCCAAGATCCCAGCGGGACCCGAGGCTACACCTTC
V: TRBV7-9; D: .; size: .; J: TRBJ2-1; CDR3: CASTSQYNEQFF; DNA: TGTGCCAGCACCTCCCAATACAATGAGCAGTTCTTC
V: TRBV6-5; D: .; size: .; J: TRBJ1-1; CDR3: CASSPRTFTILGAFF; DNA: TGTGCCAGCAGTCCGAGGACATTCACTATCCTGGGAGCTTTCTTT
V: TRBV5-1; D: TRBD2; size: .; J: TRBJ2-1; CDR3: CASSASGSQHNEQFF; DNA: TGCGCCAGCAGCGCGAGCGGGAGTCAACACAATGAGCAGTTCTTC
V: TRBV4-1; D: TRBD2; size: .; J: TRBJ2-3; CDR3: CASSQSGSQDTQYF; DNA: TGCGCCAGCAGCCAGAGCGGGAGTCAAGATACGCAGTATTTT
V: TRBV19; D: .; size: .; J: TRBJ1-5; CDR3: CASSIAREGNQPQHF; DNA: TGTGCCAGTAGTATAGCCAGGGAAGGCAATCAGCCCCAGCATTTT
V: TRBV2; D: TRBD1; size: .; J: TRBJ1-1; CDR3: CASRAAGQGRTEAFF; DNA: TGTGCCAGCAGAGCCGCCGGACAGGGAAGGACTGAAGCTTTCTTT
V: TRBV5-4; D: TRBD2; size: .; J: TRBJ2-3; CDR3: CASSLIAGEDTQYF; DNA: TGTGCCAGCAGCTTGATAGCGGGGGAGGATACGCAGTATTTT
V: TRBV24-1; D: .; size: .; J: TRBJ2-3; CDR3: CATSAPAGTSDTQYF; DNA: TGTGCCACCAGTGCCCCTGCGGGGACCAGCGATACGCAGTATTTT
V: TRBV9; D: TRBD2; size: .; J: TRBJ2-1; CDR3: CASSERRAVETSGRTDEQFF; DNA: TGTGCCAGCAGCGAACGGCGGGCAGTAGAGACTAGCGGGAGGACTGATGAGCAGTTCTTC
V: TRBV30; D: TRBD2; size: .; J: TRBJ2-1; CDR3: CAWSVSSVAGGEQFF; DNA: TGTGCCTGGAGTGTAAGTAGTGTGGCGGGAGGCGAGCAGTTCTTC
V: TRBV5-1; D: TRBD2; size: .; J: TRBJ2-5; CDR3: CASSSSSGGAGETQYF; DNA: TGCGCCAGCAGCTCAAGTAGCGGGGGGGCCGGAGAGACCCAGTACTTC
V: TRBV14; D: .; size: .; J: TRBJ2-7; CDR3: CASSQERGGYEQYF; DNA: TGTGCCAGCAGCCAAGAAAGGGGGGGCTACGAGCAGTACTTC
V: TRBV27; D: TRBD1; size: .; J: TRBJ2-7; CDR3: CASSLTGQTTYEQYF; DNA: TGTGCCAGCAGTCTCACGGGACAGACAACCTACGAGCAGTACTTC
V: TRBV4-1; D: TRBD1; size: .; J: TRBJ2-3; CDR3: CASSQLQGASDTQYF; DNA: TGCGCCAGCAGCCAGTTACAGGGGGCCTCAGATACGCAGTATTTT
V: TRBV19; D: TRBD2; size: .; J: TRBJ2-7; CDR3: CASSAGGPSGDEQYF; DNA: TGTGCCAGTAGTGCGGGAGGGCCCTCGGGCGACGAGCAGTACTTC
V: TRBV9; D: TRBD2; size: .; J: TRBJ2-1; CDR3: CASSGPSGNYNEQFF; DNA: TGTGCCAGCAGCGGACCTAGCGGTAACTACAATGAGCAGTTCTTC
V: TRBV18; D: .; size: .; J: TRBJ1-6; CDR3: CASSPDSLGGFHF; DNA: TGTGCCAGCTCACCAGACAGCCTCGGGGGGTTCCACTTT
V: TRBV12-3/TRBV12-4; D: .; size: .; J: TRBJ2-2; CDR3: CASSPQGTGELFF; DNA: TGTGCCAGCAGTCCTCAGGGGACCGGGGAGCTGTTTTTT
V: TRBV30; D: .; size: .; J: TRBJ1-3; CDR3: CAWSVGVDTIYF; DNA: TGTGCCTGGAGTGTAGGGGTAGACACCATATATTTT
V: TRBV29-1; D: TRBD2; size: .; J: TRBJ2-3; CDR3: CSVGLAGRTDTQYF; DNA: TGCAGCGTTGGACTAGCGGGACGCACAGATACGCAGTATTTT
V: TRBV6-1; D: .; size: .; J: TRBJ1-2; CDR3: CASSEPTRTF; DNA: TGTGCCAGCAGTGAACCTACTAGGACCTTC
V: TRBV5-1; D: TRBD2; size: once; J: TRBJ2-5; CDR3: CASSLAGGQETQYF; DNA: TGCGCCAGCAGCTTGGCGGGAGGACAAGAGACCCAGTACTTC
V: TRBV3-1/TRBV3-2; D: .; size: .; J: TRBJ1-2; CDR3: CASRAGYGYTF; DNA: TGTGCCAGCCGGGCAGGGTATGGCTACACCTTC
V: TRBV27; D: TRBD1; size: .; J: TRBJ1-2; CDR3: CASSPGGQGYTF; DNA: TGTGCCAGCAGTCCAGGGGGCCAAGGCTACACCTTC
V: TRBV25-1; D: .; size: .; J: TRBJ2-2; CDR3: CASKEGTSNTNTGELFF; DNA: TGTGCCAGCAAGGAAGGAACTAGCAATACGAACACCGGGGAGCTGTTTTTT
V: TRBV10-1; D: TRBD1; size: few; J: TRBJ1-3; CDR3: CASKGQSLRNTIYF; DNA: TGCGCCAGCAAGGGACAGTCCCTTAGAAACACCATATATTTT
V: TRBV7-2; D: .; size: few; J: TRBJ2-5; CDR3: CASSLTNLQETQYF; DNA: TGTGCCAGCAGCTTGACTAATCTCCAAGAGACCCAGTACTTC
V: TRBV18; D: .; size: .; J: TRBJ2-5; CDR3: CASTSTSWETQYF; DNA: TGTGCCAGCACAAGTACTAGCTGGGAGACCCAGTACTTC
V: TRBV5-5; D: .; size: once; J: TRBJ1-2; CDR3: CASSLPGAGTYGYTF; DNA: TGTGCCAGCAGCTTGCCGGGAGCAGGGACTTACGGCTACACCTTC
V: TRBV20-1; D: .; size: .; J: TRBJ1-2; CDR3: CRAGSGWDTF; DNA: TGCAGGGCCGGCTCGGGGTGGGACACCTTC
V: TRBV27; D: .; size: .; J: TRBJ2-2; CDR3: CASGSGAGYGAGELFF; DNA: TGTGCCAGCGGTTCTGGTGCAGGGTATGGCGCCGGGGAGCTGTTTTTT
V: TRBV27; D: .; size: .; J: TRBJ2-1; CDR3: CASSLGSRNEQFF; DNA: TGTGCCAGCAGTTTGGGGAGCCGCAATGAGCAGTTCTTC
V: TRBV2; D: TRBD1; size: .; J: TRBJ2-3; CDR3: CASRQGTEADTQYF; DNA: TGTGCCAGCAGACAGGGGACAGAGGCAGATACGCAGTATTTT
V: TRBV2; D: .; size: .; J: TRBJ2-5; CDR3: CASKGRTQETQYF; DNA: TGTGCCAGCAAGGGGCGGACCCAAGAGACCCAGTACTTC
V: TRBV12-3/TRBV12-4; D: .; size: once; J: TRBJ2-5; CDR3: CASRSSETQYF; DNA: TGTGCCAGCAGGTCCTCGGAGACCCAGTACTTC
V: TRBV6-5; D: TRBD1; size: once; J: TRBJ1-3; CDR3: CASSSRDSLGNTIYF; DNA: TGTGCCAGCAGTTCCCGGGACAGCCTCGGAAACACCATATATTTT
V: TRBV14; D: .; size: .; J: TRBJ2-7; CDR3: CASSQDRYAYEQYF; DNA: TGTGCCAGCAGCCAAGATCGGTACGCCTACGAGCAGTACTTC
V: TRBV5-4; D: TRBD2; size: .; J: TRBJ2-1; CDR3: CASSLEGLAGDEQFF; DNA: TGTGCCAGCAGCTTGGAGGGACTAGCGGGGGATGAGCAGTTCTTC
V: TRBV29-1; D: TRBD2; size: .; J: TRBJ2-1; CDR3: CSATGGPGLAYNEQFF; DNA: TGCAGCGCGACGGGAGGGCCAGGGTTGGCCTACAATGAGCAGTTCTTC
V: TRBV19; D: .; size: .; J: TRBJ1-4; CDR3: CASRDPDLGGEKLFF; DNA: TGTGCCAGTAGGGACCCGGACTTGGGCGGTGAAAAACTGTTTTTT
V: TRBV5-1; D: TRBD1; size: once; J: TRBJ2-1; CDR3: CASSLAPGQGYEQFF; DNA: TGCGCCAGCAGCTTGGCCCCGGGACAGGGCTATGAGCAGTTCTTC
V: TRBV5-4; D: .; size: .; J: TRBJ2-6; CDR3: CASSFQSSGANVLTF; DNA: TGTGCCAGCAGCTTCCAGTCCTCTGGGGCCAACGTCCTGACTTTC
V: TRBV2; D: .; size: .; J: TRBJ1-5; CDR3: CASSEDSSNQPQHF; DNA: TGTGCCAGCAGTGAAGACAGTAGCAATCAGCCCCAGCATTTT